The TCR beta chain under discussion was sequenced for a study of blood T cell repertoires in COVID-19 (dated by TCRdb to the early 2020s). At the level of the whole study: Collaborator samples came from the United States, Italy and Spain and covered acute and convalescent phases of COVID-19. Nearly every sample came with metadata listing a de-identified subject ID, COVID-19 status, age in years and sex. Where available, HLA class I and class II types were obtained from metadata supplied by the sample provider rather than from assay-based typing. A freely available public database, intended as a resource for researchers studying the immune response to SARS-CoV-2, is where the repertoires were released. Samples were obtained from the ongoing ImmuneRACE study (first 160 participants) and from 1,254 subjects provided by 6 global collaborators. The dataset comprised deeply sampled blood TCRbeta repertoires from subjects exposed to, actively infected with, or recovered from COVID-19. The prospective study material was composed of cDNA or gDNA derived from T cells, B-cell-depleted T cells, or PBMCs.

Collaborating institutions collected whole blood in K2EDTA tubes following their own protocols. For TCRbeta analysis, collaborators shipped samples in one of three forms: frozen whole blood, isolated PBMCs, or DNA extracted from either of those sample types. Via the germline V gene, CDR1 is MNHEY and CDR2 SVGAGI. The V end loses 6 bases and the J end loses 9 bases, and a stretch of 10 bases separates them. The CDR3 measures 11 amino acids from cysteine to phenylalanine. Only the CDR3 DNA is retained, 33 bases long and in frame from the first base. TCRbeta CDR3 regions were amplified from genomic DNA by means of the immunoSEQ Assay, a bias-controlled multiplex PCR. The paper's processing steps were these. The number of nucleated cells in each sample was estimated by amplification of reference gene primers within the assay. To quantify the absolute abundance of each unique TCRbeta CDR3 rearrangement, sequence reads were collapsed and filtered. Productive Simpson clonality was computed per sample as the square root of Simpson's diversity index over productive rearrangements. Held by TCRdb, this immuneACCESS table contains in-frame sequences only and omits some clones. Under half of the omission traces to an unresolved V gene where checked; the cause of the rest is unknown. V and J calls and clone size are copied from that table; D and trimming were computed from the DNA. The table for this sample lists 60,000 to 95,000 clones; around nine tenths of them were counted only once. The ten largest clones represent roughly 5.8% of the sample.

Broader findings and caveats from the paper: The quantity of clinical and demographic metadata differed by source and by participant and was supplied without curation.

A remark on this clone: The clone's antigen remains unknown. Per-nucleotide qualities are absent, and no much larger clonotype sits a single base away.

The clonotype comes from a human donor in a cohort sampled during active COVID-19. This sequence uses TRBV6-5 and TRBJ2-3; possibly the D gene is TRBD2, per 6 matching bases. The sample consisted of peripheral blood. The DNA sequence follows: TGTGCCAGCAGGGGCGGGGCAACGCAGTATTTT. Translation gives CASRGGATQYF.